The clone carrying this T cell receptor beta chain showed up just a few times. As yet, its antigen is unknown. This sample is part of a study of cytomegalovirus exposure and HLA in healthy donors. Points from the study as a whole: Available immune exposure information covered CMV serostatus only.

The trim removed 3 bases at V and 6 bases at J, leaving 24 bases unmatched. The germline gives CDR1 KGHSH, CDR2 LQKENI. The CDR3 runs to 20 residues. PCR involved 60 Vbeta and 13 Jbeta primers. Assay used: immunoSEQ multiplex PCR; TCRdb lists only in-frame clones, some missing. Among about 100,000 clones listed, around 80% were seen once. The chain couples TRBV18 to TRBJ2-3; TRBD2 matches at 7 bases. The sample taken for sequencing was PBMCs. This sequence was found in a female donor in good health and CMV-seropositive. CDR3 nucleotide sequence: TGTGCCAGCTCACCCCGCATCCGTCCTAGCGGCCAGGACCCCGGGGATACGCAGTATTTT. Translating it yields CASSPRIRPSGQDPGDTQYF.